This TCR beta chain was recovered during a study of blood T cell repertoires in COVID-19. Germline-derived CDR1 and CDR2 are DFQATT and SNEGSKA (reference sequence). CDR3 length: 11 residues. The V end was cut by 7 bases, the J end by 6 bases, with 12 bases between. Clinical history as reported by participants underpinned cohort assignment. This clone was detected only a few times. TCRdb's table, derived via immunoSEQ multiplex PCR, lists solely in-frame clones and lacks some. This table holds a few hundred thousand clones, approximately 81% found once. Sequenced: PBMCs or T cells enriched from blood (not recorded which). The sequence was obtained from a woman aged 45-60 years who had been exposed to COVID-19. The chain links TRBV20-1 to TRBJ1-2, with D unclear. The CDR3 is CSEEGDDGYTF. The DNA for the CDR3 is TGCAGTGAGGAGGGTGATGATGGCTACACCTTC.